This T cell receptor (beta chain) was sequenced for a study of glioma-infiltrating T cells (dated by TCRdb to about 2016). Looking at the study overall: TCR alpha- and beta-chain repertoires were sequenced from glioma tissue, non-neoplastic brain tissue and matched peripheral blood mononuclear cells. To gauge divergence between tissue and blood T-cell populations, every tissue-infiltrating repertoire was compared against the peripheral blood repertoire from the same patient. Three low-grade glioma patients, under ten primary glioblastoma patients, and three non-glioma patients who contributed non-neoplastic brain tissue made up the paired cohort.

The iRepertoire nested amplicon-rescue multiplex PCR (arm-PCR) platform was used to amplify TCR alpha and beta CDR3 regions from RNA. The input for one-step reverse transcription and amplification was roughly 100-400 ng of tissue mRNA or PBMC total RNA. Following bead purification, Illumina adapters were added by a secondary multiplex PCR, and the libraries were gel-purified between 200 and 400 bp. The libraries contained internal 6-nucleotide barcodes that were used for demultiplexing. The libraries were sequenced on an Illumina MiSeq using 2x220 or 2x250 nucleotide paired-end reads. The source study handled its data this way. Paired reads were merged using FLASH 1.2.11 and aligned with BWA-MEM to the GRCh37 human genome, and TRA and TRB reads were then extracted. An IMGT-derived reference of cassette sequences and CDR3 motifs, with pseudogenes included, was used for V and J assignment. Three-frame translation of reads was performed, and productive CDR3s were defined as those with a C...FGXG motif and no stop codons. Clonotypes were defined as unique combinations of V-J cassette pair and CDR3 amino acid sequence. Reads were filtered by Hamming distance, thresholded by each sample's sequence error rate in mapped regions. The public reads were run again by TCRdb, first through fastp at Q25 and then through MiXCR, and only productive beta chains were kept. Merged by CDR3 protein, the rows form single entries marked with the most common genes and DNA. These V and J calls are TCRdb output, not the study's own analysis. The table for this sample lists 150,000 to 200,000 distinct CDR3 sequences; about 47% of them were counted only once. Clones ranked in the top ten supply around 5% of the sample.

The CDR3 covers 14 residues, taking in both the cysteine and the phenylalanine. CDR3 DNA is the only sequence kept; it has 42 bases, read in frame from the first base. From the germline V gene (reference sequence), CDR1 is SEHNR and CDR2 is FQNEAQ. V is clipped by 8 bases and J by 5 bases, and the sequence between their germline boundaries is 15 bases long. Results and caveats for the whole study, not just this receptor: VJ-independent divergence between tissue and blood was below expectation in non-neoplastic patients but above expectation in all gliomas, especially low-grade gliomas. Group comparisons rested on small numbers: three non-neoplastic, three low-grade glioma and fewer than 10 glioblastoma patients. Only a very small number of CDR3 sequences turned up in both tissue and blood, a result put down to high CDR3 diversity combined with limited sampling.

With regard to this clonotype: Its antigen is not yet known. No base-level quality is on record; no much larger clone is a single base apart.

The receptor chain draws on TRBV7-9 and TRBJ2-2, with no reliable assignment of the D segment. The specimen was glioma tissue, nonneoplastic brain tissue, or PBMCs (not recorded which). The clonotype was recovered from a human donor with low-grade glioma or glioblastoma, undergoing nonglioma brain surgery, or in good health (not recorded which). CDR3 region: CASPQTIKTGELFF. Here is the DNA: TGTGCCAGCCCACAAACGATAAAAACCGGGGAGCTGTTTTTT.